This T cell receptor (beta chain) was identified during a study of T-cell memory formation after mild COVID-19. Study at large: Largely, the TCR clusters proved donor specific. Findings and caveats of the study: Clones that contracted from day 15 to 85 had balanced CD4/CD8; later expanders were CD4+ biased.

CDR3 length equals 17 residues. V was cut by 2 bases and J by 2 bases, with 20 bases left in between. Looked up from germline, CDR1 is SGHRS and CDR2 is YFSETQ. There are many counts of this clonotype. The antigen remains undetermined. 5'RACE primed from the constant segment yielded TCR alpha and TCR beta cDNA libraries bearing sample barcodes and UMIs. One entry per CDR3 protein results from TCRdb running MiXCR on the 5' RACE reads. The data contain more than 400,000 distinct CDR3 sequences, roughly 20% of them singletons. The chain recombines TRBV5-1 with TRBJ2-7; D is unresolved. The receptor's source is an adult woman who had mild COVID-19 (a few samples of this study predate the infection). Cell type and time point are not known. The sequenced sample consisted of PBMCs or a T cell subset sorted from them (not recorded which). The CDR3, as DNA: TGCGCCAGCAGCTTACCGCAAGGTCGGACGGTGACCTACGAGCAGTACTTC. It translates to CASSLPQGRTVTYEQYF.